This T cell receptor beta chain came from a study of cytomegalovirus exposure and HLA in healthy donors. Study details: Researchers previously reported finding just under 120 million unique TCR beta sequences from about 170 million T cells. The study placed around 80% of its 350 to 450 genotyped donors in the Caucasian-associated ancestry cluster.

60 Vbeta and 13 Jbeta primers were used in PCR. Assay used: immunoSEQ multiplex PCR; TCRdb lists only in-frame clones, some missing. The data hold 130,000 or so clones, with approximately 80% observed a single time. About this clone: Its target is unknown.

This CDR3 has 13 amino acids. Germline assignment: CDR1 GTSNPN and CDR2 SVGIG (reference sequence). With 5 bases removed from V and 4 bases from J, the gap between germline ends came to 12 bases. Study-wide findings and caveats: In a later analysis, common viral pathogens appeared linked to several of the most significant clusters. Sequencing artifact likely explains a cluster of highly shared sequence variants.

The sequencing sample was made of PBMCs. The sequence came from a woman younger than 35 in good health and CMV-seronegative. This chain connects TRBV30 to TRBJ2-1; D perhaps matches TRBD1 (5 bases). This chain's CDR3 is CAWGMGLYNEQFF. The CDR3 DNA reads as TGTGCCTGGGGGATGGGGCTTTACAATGAGCAGTTCTTC.